Each of the 21 T cell receptor beta chains below was sequenced from the same sample in a study of OX40 agonist ivuxolimab in advanced cancers. Assay: immunoSEQ multiplex PCR; the TCRdb copy retains only in-frame clones and omits some. The table has fewer than 60,000 clones, 82% seen once. Sequencing was performed on CD4+ or CD8+ T cells sorted from blood, taken in a trial of the OX40 agonist ivuxolimab. Every receptor here comes from an adult with an advanced solid tumor such as melanoma, head and neck, liver or kidney cancer.

This clone has a single count. The J gene is TRBJ1-1, the V gene TRBV19; D may be TRBD1 (5 bases). The CDR3 is 15 amino acids. Trimming removed 5 bases at V and 2 bases at J, with 15 bases between. The germline V gene has CDR1 LNHDA and CDR2 SQIVND (reference sequence). The CDR3, as DNA: TGTGCCAGTAGTCCCTTCTGGACACTCAACACTGAAGCTTTCTTT. This gives the protein CASSPFWTLNTEAFF. The full variable domain, completed using reference TRBV19 and TRBJ1-1, is DGGITQSPKYLFRKEGQNVTLSCEQNLNHDAMYWYRQDPGQGLRLIYYSQIVNDFQKGDIAEGYSVSREKKESFPLTVTSAQKNPTAFYLCASSPFWTLNTEAFFGQGTRLTVV.

The chain recombines TRBV2 with TRBJ2-1; D gene uncertain. There are 12 residues in the CDR3. The germline V gene encodes CDR1 SNHLY and CDR2 FYNNEI. The ends were cut back, 5 bases at V and 3 bases at J, with 5 bases in the middle. CDR3 in amino acids: CASSKNYNEQFF. The CDR3 region has the DNA TGTGCCAGCAGTAAAAACTACAATGAGCAGTTCTTC.

For this clone: Other DNA sequences of this sample code for an identical CDR3. J is TRBJ1-1 and V is TRBV19, with D uncertain. The CDR3 sequence is 13 residues long. Germline V CDR1 and CDR2: LNHDA, SQIVND (reference sequence). Trimming left V 5 bases short and J 0 bases short, with 7 bases between. CDR3 amino acids: CASSSILNTEAFF. The CDR3 DNA follows: TGTGCCAGTAGTTCTATTTTGAACACTGAAGCTTTCTTT.

The chain recombines TRBV7-9 with TRBJ2-3, with 12 bases fitting TRBD1. This CDR3 region has 16 residues. In germline, CDR1 is SEHNR, CDR2 FQNEAQ (reference sequence). J gave up 5 bases and V 1 base, and 4 bases lay outside the gene matches. The CDR3, as DNA: TGTGCCAGCAGCTTAGGAGGGACAGGGGGCAGAGATACGCAGTATTTT. Its protein product is CASSLGGTGGRDTQYF. Looking up the rest from reference TRBV7-9 and TRBJ2-3 gives the full variable domain: DTGVSQNPRHKITKRGQNVTFRCDPISEHNRLYWYRQTLGQGPEFLTYFQNEAQLEKSRLLSDRFSAERPKGSFSTLEIQRTEQGDSAMYLCASSLGGTGGRDTQYFGPGTRLTVL.

This clone has more than one count but fewer than ten. The rearrangement uses TRBV6-6 and TRBJ2-7, with 11 bases identical to TRBD2. Germline V CDR1 and CDR2: MNHNY, SVGAGI (reference sequence). J gave up 6 bases and V 6 bases, and 7 bases lay outside the gene matches. The CDR3 consists of 14 residues. Here the CDR3 DNA reads TGTGCCAGCAGGTTAGCGGGGGGGCCTTTCGAGCAGTACTTC. Amino acid sequence: CASRLAGGPFEQYF.

The V call is TRBV10-1, the J call TRBJ1-5; D is uncertain. V lost 8 bases to trimming and J lost 1 base, with 6 bases between them. Germline CDR1 is WNHNN and CDR2 is SYGVQD (reference sequence). The CDR3 extends over 12 amino acids. This chain's CDR3 is CASSDSNQPQHF. The CDR3 coding sequence is TGCGCCAGCTCGGACAGCAATCAGCCCCAGCATTTT.

The J gene is TRBJ2-6, the V gene TRBV7-2; D gene ambiguous. Germline V gene lookup returns CDR1 SGHTA and CDR2 FQGNSA. V gave up 2 bases and J gave up 4 bases, with 9 bases separating them. This CDR3 region has 15 residues. The CDR3 sequence: CASSLRAGGANVLTF. In DNA form, the CDR3 reads TGTGCCAGCAGCTTAAGGGCTGGGGGGGCCAACGTCCTGACTTTC.

This sequence joins TRBV5-5 and TRBJ2-1, with 13 bases matching TRBD2. There are 16 residues in the CDR3. Looked up from germline, CDR1 is SGHKS and CDR2 is YYEKEE (reference sequence). The V segment lost 4 bases and the J segment 4 bases; nucleotides outside the gene matches: 5. This CDR3 reads CASSQGLAGLYNEQFF. CDR3 nucleotide sequence: TGTGCCAGCAGCCAGGGACTAGCGGGGCTTTACAATGAGCAGTTCTTC.

V is TRBV6-5 and J is TRBJ1-5; weak D call: TRBD1 (6 bases). Germline V lookup: CDR1 MNHEY, CDR2 SVGAGI. This CDR3 is built from 14 residues. Trimming took off 1 base at V and 4 bases at J, with 8 bases between the two ends. The CDR3 sequence is CASSYLQGNQPQHF. The CDR3 nucleotides read TGTGCCAGCAGTTACTTACAGGGTAATCAGCCCCAGCATTTT.

This chain connects TRBV4-2 to TRBJ2-4, with TRBD2 identical over 9 bases. After removal of 4 bases from V and 1 base from J, the junction contained 11 bases not matched to a gene. The CDR3 spans 18 residues. The germline gives CDR1 LGHNA, CDR2 YNFKEQ. CDR3 sequence reads: CASSPSGLAGKAKNIQYF. The CDR3 DNA sequence: TGTGCCAGCAGCCCCAGTGGGCTAGCGGGAAAGGCCAAAAACATTCAGTACTTC.

The chain's CDR3 is CASSLPAGGPETQYF. The DNA of the CDR3 is TGTGCCAGCAGCTTGCCCGCGGGGGGGCCCGAGACCCAGTACTTC. The chain joins TRBV5-4 to TRBJ2-5; TRBD2 aligns across 9 bases. The V segment lost 1 base and the J segment 5 bases; nucleotides outside the gene matches: 6. This CDR3 has 15 amino acids. Germline V gene data show CDR1 as SGHNT and CDR2 as YYREEE (reference sequence).

The chain recombines TRBV5-1 with TRBJ2-2, with D possibly being TRBD1 (5 bases). The CDR3 covers 17 residues. The V gene's germline CDR1 is SGHRS and CDR2 YFSETQ. Trimming took 3 bases from V and 2 from J, leaving 17 bases between them. DNA of the CDR3: TGCGCCAGCAGCTCTCATACAGGAACAGTAAACACCGGGGAGCTGTTTTTT. Translation: CASSSHTGTVNTGELFF.

The chain joins TRBV5-4 to TRBJ1-4; D unresolved. V was clipped by 4 bases and J by 4 bases, with 11 bases between them. CDR3 length: 14 residues. Germline assignment: CDR1 SGHNT and CDR2 YYREEE (reference sequence). The CDR3 coding sequence is TGTGCCAGCAGCCCCGGACGGAGTAATGAAAAACTGTTTTTT. It is translated as CASSPGRSNEKLFF.

This chain connects TRBV7-2 to TRBJ1-6; no firm D call. CDR3 size: 15 residues. Germline CDR1 SGHTA, CDR2 FQGNSA. Trimming stripped 7 bases from V and 0 bases from J, with 10 bases between. CDR3 amino acids: CASNVVSSYNSPLHF. CDR3 nucleotides: TGTGCCAGCAACGTCGTGAGCTCCTATAATTCACCCCTCCACTTT.

V is TRBV2 and J is TRBJ2-5; 13 bases map to TRBD2. V trimming: 5 bases; J trimming: 5 bases; junction bases outside the gene matches: 8. The CDR3 spans 16 residues. Germline CDR1 reads SNHLY; CDR2 reads FYNNEI. The CDR3 DNA reads as TGTGCCAGCAGTACCCCCGGACTAGCGGGAGCCGAGACCCAGTACTTC. Amino acids: CASSTPGLAGAETQYF.

The V call is TRBV7-2, the J call TRBJ1-1; TRBD1 might be the D (6 bases). CDR1 SGHTA and CDR2 FQGNSA come from the germline V gene. This CDR3 spans 14 amino acids. Trimming stripped 8 bases from V and 1 base from J, with 14 bases between. The DNA for the CDR3 is TGTGCCAGCTTAACGTCAGGGGCGAACACTGAAGCTTTCTTT. Its translation: CASLTSGANTEAFF.

V is TRBV19 and J is TRBJ2-7; D not certain. Germline V gene data show CDR1 as LNHDA and CDR2 as SQIVND (reference sequence). V was clipped by 3 bases and J by 0 bases, with 9 bases between them. The CDR3 length is 14 residues. This CDR3 reads CASSIGRASYEQYF. CDR3 bases: TGTGCCAGTAGTATCGGTCGGGCCTCCTACGAGCAGTACTTC. Complete variable domain (other parts from reference TRBV19 and TRBJ2-7): DGGITQSPKYLFRKEGQNVTLSCEQNLNHDAMYWYRQDPGQGLRLIYYSQIVNDFQKGDIAEGYSVSREKKESFPLTVTSAQKNPTAFYLCASSIGRASYEQYFGPGTRLTVT.

V usage is TRBV18 and J usage is TRBJ2-6, with no clear D. The V gene's germline CDR1 is KGHSH and CDR2 LQKENI. V gave up 2 bases and J gave up 1 base, with 6 bases separating them. The length of the CDR3 is 15 residues. CDR3 coding DNA: TGTGCCAGCTCACCAGGGAAATCTGGGGCCAACGTCCTGACTTTC. Translating gives CASSPGKSGANVLTF.

In DNA form, the CDR3 reads TGTGCCAGCAGCCTGACTAGCGGGGCCAACGGGAATGAGCAGTTCTTC. It specifies CASSLTSGANGNEQFF. The gene calls are TRBV5-4 and TRBJ2-1, with 11 nucleotides matching TRBD2. V was pared by 4 bases and J by 7 bases, with 10 bases of the junction left unmatched. Germline loops: CDR1 SGHNT, CDR2 YYREEE (reference sequence). CDR3 size: 16 residues.

The chain uses TRBV4-3 and TRBJ1-2; D unclear. V was clipped by 1 base and J by 5 bases, with 11 bases between them. The CDR3 runs to 14 residues. Germline V gene sequence: CDR1 LGHNA, CDR2 YSLEER. The CDR3 here is CASSQVLGIYGYTF. The CDR3 DNA is TGCGCCAGCAGCCAAGTGTTAGGGATATATGGCTACACCTTC.

The chain uses TRBV5-1 and TRBJ2-3, with 12 bases identical to TRBD2. Germline CDR1 reads SGHRS; CDR2 reads YFSETQ. This CDR3 spans 18 amino acids. With V trimmed by 0 bases and J by 4 bases, 9 bases remained unmatched. This chain's CDR3 is CASSLAPQLAGGPDTQYF. The CDR3 nucleotides read TGCGCCAGCAGCTTGGCCCCACAACTAGCGGGAGGTCCAGATACGCAGTATTTT. Full variable domain (remainder filled in from reference TRBV5-1 and TRBJ2-3): KAGVTQTPRYLIKTRGQQVTLSCSPISGHRSVSWYQQTPGQGLQFLFEYFSETQRNKGNFPGRFSGRQFSNSRSEMNVSTLELGDSALYLCASSLAPQLAGGPDTQYFGPGTRLTVL.